This T cell receptor (beta chain) was sequenced during a study of cytomegalovirus exposure and HLA in healthy donors. This clone appeared a few times. Its target is unknown. Findings and limits, study-wide: Some TCR beta chains (more than 150 of them) were listed as cytomegalovirus-associated. Later analysis suggested most CMV-associated TCR beta chains were HLA-restricted. Sequencing probably produced one cluster of sequence variants that were highly shared.

This CDR3 has 17 residues. Trimming took 1 base from V and 2 from J; bases not matched to a gene: 7. Per germline, CDR1 SEHNR and CDR2 FQNEAQ (reference sequence). This PCR relied on a set of 60 Vbeta primers and 13 Jbeta primers. Some clones are missing from TCRdb's copy, which holds only in-frame ones; the method was immunoSEQ multiplex PCR. The sample lists 200,000 or so clones; roughly 82% were seen once. The chain uses TRBV7-9 and TRBJ2-2; 7 bases fit TRBD2. The clonotype comes from a woman aged 45-59 years in good health and CMV-seropositive. The sample consisted of PBMCs. Written as DNA, the CDR3 is TGTGCCAGCAGCTTAGGGGGACTAACGATAAACACCGGGGAGCTGTTTTTT. Protein product: CASSLGGLTINTGELFF.